These 27 T cell receptor beta chains were all obtained from the same sample, sequenced in a study of T cell responses to AZD1222 COVID-19 vaccine (dated by TCRdb to the early 2020s). The sample's time point label, decoded: baseline before first vaccination. The sample's treatment or condition, from its label and the paper: meningococcal conjugate vaccine given as trial control. Receptor amplification or capture employed the immunoSEQ multiplex PCR assay. In its TCRdb copy, this immuneACCESS table keeps in-frame sequences only and misses some clones. Where compared with another copy, unresolved V genes explain less than half of these, and the others have no known cause. A total of 70,000 or so clones appear in this sample, 79% of them only once. About a quarter of the sample goes to the ten largest clones. This specimen was peripheral blood, taken on day 0 of MenACWY control vaccination. The receptors were gathered from an adult in good health.

This clone came up a few times. The chain couples TRBV27 to TRBJ1-6; D remains unclear. Germline V gene data show CDR1 as MNHEY and CDR2 as SMNVEV (reference sequence). The CDR3 is 15 amino acids. Trimming took off 3 bases at V and 10 bases at J, with 16 bases between the two ends. The CDR3 DNA reads TGTGCCAGCAGTTTGGTAAACGGAGGGAGGTCACCCCTCCACTTT. Translation gives CASSLVNGGRSPLHF.

This rearrangement joins TRBV5-4 to TRBJ2-2; 8 nucleotides line up with TRBD2. The CDR3 totals 16 residues. V lost 0 bases to trimming and J lost 1 base; unmatched junction nucleotides: 2. CDR1 and CDR2 from the germline V gene are SGHNT and YYREEE (reference sequence). The CDR3 here is CASSLGLAGNTGELFF. Here the CDR3 DNA reads TGTGCCAGCAGCTTGGGGCTAGCGGGGAACACCGGGGAGCTGTTTTTT.

The chain recombines TRBV28 with TRBJ1-2; tentative D call: TRBD1 (5 bases). This CDR3 has 12 residues. Trimming removed 4 bases at V and 7 bases at J, with 10 bases between. Germline V CDR1 and CDR2: MDHEN, SYDVKM. CDR3 amino acids: CASSWGEGGYTF. CDR3 nucleotides: TGTGCCAGCAGTTGGGGGGAAGGTGGCTACACCTTC.

The rearrangement uses TRBV19 and TRBJ1-5; D is uncertain. Germline values: CDR1 LNHDA, CDR2 SQIVND (reference sequence). V dropped 5 bases and J dropped 6 bases, with 11 bases sitting between them. This CDR3 spans 13 amino acids. CDR3 in amino acids: CASSVPMAQPQHF. CDR3 sequence (DNA): TGTGCCAGTAGTGTACCAATGGCTCAGCCCCAGCATTTT.

J is TRBJ1-1 and V is TRBV29-1, with a tentative D call TRBD1 (5 bases). CDR1 is SQVTM and CDR2 is ANQGSEA in the germline V gene. CDR3 length: 13 amino acids. V was cut by 5 bases and J by 5 bases, with 15 bases left in between. Written as DNA, the CDR3 is TGCAGCGTTTCAACTCTGGGGGGGACTGAAGCTTTCTTT. Translation: CSVSTLGGTEAFF.

The rearrangement links TRBV2 to TRBJ2-1; 11 positions match TRBD2. Per germline, CDR1 SNHLY and CDR2 FYNNEI. The CDR3 is 15 amino acids. V lost 5 bases and J lost 10; bases outside the gene matches: 10. The CDR3 loop reads CASSLAGGLSWEQFF. CDR3 nucleotide sequence: TGTGCCAGCAGTTTAGCGGGAGGGCTTTCTTGGGAGCAGTTCTTC. The full variable domain, in which reference TRBV2 and TRBJ2-1 provide the parts outside the CDR3, is EPEVTQTPSHQVTQMGQEVILRCVPISNHLYFYWYRQILGQKVEFLVSFYNNEISEKSEIFDDQFSVERPDGSNFTLKIRSTKLEDSAMYFCASSLAGGLSWEQFFGPGTRLTVL.

This clone showed up just a few times. The V and J genes are TRBV2 and TRBJ2-1; 11 bases match TRBD2. The germline gives CDR1 SNHLY, CDR2 FYNNEI. After removal of 2 bases from V and 4 bases from J, the junction contained 4 bases not matched to a gene. CDR3 length: 16 amino acids. DNA of the CDR3: TGTGCCAGCAGTGAATTGGGGACTAGCGGTTACAATGAGCAGTTCTTC. Translated: CASSELGTSGYNEQFF.

The rearrangement links TRBV11-2 to TRBJ2-1; TRBD2 matches 8 bases. The CDR3 loop spans 18 amino acids. The J segment lost 5 bases and the V segment lost 1 base, leaving 13 bases of the junction unmatched. Germline CDR1 and CDR2: SGHAT and FQNNGV. The CDR3 loop is CASSLGALPSGLHNEQFF. The CDR3 bases are TGTGCCAGCAGCTTAGGGGCCTTACCTAGCGGGCTACACAATGAGCAGTTCTTC.

The rearrangement links TRBV29-1 to TRBJ2-7; D assignment may be TRBD1 or TRBD2 (6 bases each). Trimming took 4 bases from V and 6 from J, leaving 16 bases between them. Looked up from germline, CDR1 is SQVTM and CDR2 is ANQGSEA. The CDR3 runs to 13 residues. CDR3 loop: CSVGVSGAGEQYF. The CDR3 DNA sequence: TGCAGCGTTGGGGTTTCGGGGGCAGGCGAGCAGTACTTC.

This clone was seen only a few times. The rearrangement joins TRBV18 to TRBJ1-4; 8 bases match TRBD1. The CDR3 consists of 14 residues. CDR1 KGHSH and CDR2 LQKENI come from the germline V gene. V shed 6 bases and J 12 bases; nucleotides not matched to a gene: 12. The CDR3 nucleotides are TGTGCCAGCTCTTCATATACGACAGGGGACGAACTGTTTTTT. It yields the protein CASSSYTTGDELFF.

This clone was seen only a few times. CDR3 in amino acids: CASSLGGFEQYF. In DNA, the CDR3 is TGTGCCAGCAGCTTGGGGGGGTTTGAGCAGTACTTC. The chain links TRBV11-2 to TRBJ2-7, with TRBD2 matching 7 bases. Trimming removed 3 bases from V and 7 bases from J; junction bases left unmatched: 3. Germline V CDR1 and CDR2: SGHAT, FQNNGV. The CDR3 runs 12 residues.

A single count supports this clone. The chain is built from TRBV15 and TRBJ2-5; D is undetermined. This CDR3 is 14 amino acids long. Germline V lookup: CDR1 LNHNV, CDR2 YYDKDF (reference sequence). V lost 1 base and J 1 base, leaving 7 bases between the germline ends. In DNA, the CDR3 is TGTGCCACCAGCAGAGGGCTGGCCCAAGAGACCCAGTACTTC. Translating it yields CATSRGLAQETQYF. Based on the CDR3 plus reference TRBV15 and TRBJ2-5, the full variable domain is DAMVIQNPRYQVTQFGKPVTLSCSQTLNHNVMYWYQQKSSQAPKLLFHYYDKDFNNEADTPDNFQSRRPNTSFCFLDIRSPGLGDTAMYLCATSRGLAQETQYFGPGTRLLVL.

The rearrangement joins TRBV5-8 to TRBJ1-5, with D maybe TRBD1 (5 bases). Germline CDR1 reads SGHTS; CDR2 reads YDEGEE. Deletions cut 2 bases from V and 3 bases from J, with 9 bases between. The CDR3 consists of 14 residues. In DNA, the CDR3 is TGTGCCAGCAGCTTCAGGGAGGACAATCAGCCCCAGCATTTT. It translates to CASSFREDNQPQHF.

V and J are TRBV2 and TRBJ1-5; 10 nucleotides line up with TRBD1. V lost 4 bases to trimming and J lost 2 bases; unmatched junction nucleotides: 8. Germline CDR1 is SNHLY and CDR2 is FYNNEI. The CDR3 has 17 residues. Here the CDR3 DNA reads TGTGCCAGCAGTGCGTCTACCGGGACAGGGGGCAATCAGCCCCAGCATTTT. This codes for CASSASTGTGGNQPQHF.

The chain has TRBV21-1 and TRBJ1-1; the table's D gene call, TRBD1, was not cross checked with the DNA. TRBV21-1 is reported as a pseudogene. This CDR3 comprises 15 residues. Here the CDR3 DNA reads TGTGCCAGCAGCATAGGACAGACCACCAACACTGAAGCTTTCTTT. The encoded protein is CASSIGQTTNTEAFF.

V usage is TRBV2 and J usage is TRBJ1-1; possibly TRBD1 for D (5 bases). This CDR3 comprises 15 residues. Looked up from germline, CDR1 is SNHLY and CDR2 is FYNNEI. Trimming took off 5 bases at V and 2 bases at J, with 15 bases between the two ends. The CDR3 loop is CASSQVGDLNTEAFF. The CDR3 DNA sequence: TGTGCCAGCAGTCAGGTTGGGGACTTAAACACTGAAGCTTTCTTT.

This clone was counted only a few times. The CDR3 DNA reads TGCGCCAGCAGCTTGGTTCTAGGACAGGGCACTGAAGCTTTCTTT. Residues: CASSLVLGQGTEAFF. V is TRBV5-1 and J is TRBJ1-1, with 8 bases aligning to TRBD1. Germline V gene sequence: CDR1 SGHRS, CDR2 YFSETQ. The CDR3 is 15 residues long. The V and J ends lost 0 bases and 4 bases, in that order; junction bases with no gene match: 5.

This chain links TRBV28 with TRBJ2-7; the match to TRBD1 covers 8 bases. CDR1 and CDR2 (germline): MDHEN, SYDVKM. The CDR3 length is 15 residues. With V trimmed by 5 bases and J by 6 bases, 12 bases remained unmatched. This CDR3 is CASSTLRGRFSEQYF. CDR3 DNA: TGTGCCAGCAGTACACTCAGGGGGCGGTTTAGCGAGCAGTACTTC.

The chain couples TRBV27 to TRBJ2-2, with a possible D match to TRBD2 (6 bases). The CDR3 spans 15 residues. Germline V gene data show CDR1 as MNHEY and CDR2 as SMNVEV (reference sequence). V was pared by 2 bases and J by 0 bases, with 7 bases between. CDR3 sequence (DNA): TGTGCCAGCAGTTTACAGCGGGCGAACACCGGGGAGCTGTTTTTT. Translation: CASSLQRANTGELFF.

With respect to this clone: In the same sample, other DNA sequences code for this CDR3. The rearrangement joins TRBV6-5 to TRBJ2-5, with D perhaps matching TRBD1 (5 bases). The CDR3 is made up of 11 amino acids. V lost 6 bases to trimming and J lost 5 bases, with 7 bases between them. Germline V gives CDR1 MNHEY, CDR2 SVGAGI. The CDR3 here is CASSHRETQYF. For the CDR3, the DNA is TGTGCCAGCAGCCACAGGGAGACCCAGTACTTC.

The V call is TRBV28, the J call TRBJ2-7, with D possibly being TRBD1 (6 bases). The germline CDR1 and CDR2 sequences are MDHEN and SYDVKM. The V gene lost 7 bases and the J gene lost 5 bases, with 21 bases spanning the gap. This CDR3 contains 15 residues. For the CDR3, the DNA is TGTGCCAGCACTTCGATTCCCGGGACAATAGACGAGCAGTACTTC. Translating gives CASTSIPGTIDEQYF.

The chain links TRBV28 to TRBJ2-7, with D maybe TRBD2 (5 bases). CDR1 and CDR2 (germline): MDHEN, SYDVKM. This CDR3 spans 12 amino acids. Trimming took off 1 base at V and 4 bases at J, with 5 bases between the two ends. CDR3 region: CASSLSGYEQYF. In nucleotides, the CDR3 is TGTGCCAGCAGTTTATCGGGGTACGAGCAGTACTTC.

V and J are TRBV9 and TRBJ2-1; 13 positions match TRBD2. The CDR3 spans 20 residues. Germline CDR1 SGDLS, CDR2 YYNGEE. V dropped 3 bases and J dropped 4; count of bases not matched to a gene: 16. In nucleotides, the CDR3 is TGTGCCAGCAGCGCGCGGCCCCAAAGGACTAGCGGGGGATATTACAATGAGCAGTTCTTC. This translates into CASSARPQRTSGGYYNEQFF.

The chain links TRBV5-1 to TRBJ1-1; D is undetermined. The CDR3 spans 15 residues. V was cut by 5 bases and J by 0 bases, with 14 bases left in between. Per germline, CDR1 SGHRS and CDR2 YFSETQ. CDR3 nucleotides: TGCGCCAGCAGTCCCAACACGGGGATGAACACTGAAGCTTTCTTT. Amino acid sequence: CASSPNTGMNTEAFF.

This clone has just one count. The J gene is TRBJ1-5, the V gene TRBV3-1 (or the pseudogene TRBV3-2); D gene uncertain. This CDR3 has 13 residues. Per the germline V gene, CDR1 is LGHDT and CDR2 is YNNKEL (reference sequence). V lost 0 bases and J 5 bases, leaving 5 bases between the germline ends. CDR3 in amino acids: CASSQELDQPQHF. The CDR3 nucleotides read TGTGCCAGCAGCCAAGAACTAGATCAGCCCCAGCATTTT.

The chain employs TRBV5-8 and TRBJ2-7; 16 bases map to TRBD2. V shed 4 bases, J shed 5 bases, and the junction held 12 bases outside the gene matches. The germline CDR1 and CDR2 sequences are SGHTS and YDEGEE. There are 18 residues in the CDR3. CDR3 in amino acids: CASSPLGLAGGPRDEQYF. CDR3 DNA: TGTGCCAGCAGCCCCTTGGGACTAGCGGGGGGGCCGAGAGACGAGCAGTACTTC.

The genes are TRBV15 and TRBJ2-2, with D unresolved. This CDR3 is 14 amino acids long. The germline CDR1 and CDR2 sequences are LNHNV and YYDKDF (reference sequence). Trimming left V 6 bases short and J 2 bases short, with 10 bases between. CDR3 bases: TGTGCCACCAGAGGCCCCCGAAACACCGGGGAGCTGTTTTTT. It yields the protein CATRGPRNTGELFF.